The entry below gives a single TCR beta chain sequence along with its context. From germline, CDR1 is GTSNPN and CDR2 SVGIG (reference sequence). The V end lost 5 bases, the J end lost 1 base, and 9 bases lay between the germline ends. The CDR3 extends over 14 amino acids. This specimen comes from a study of control samples from healthy donors and cancer patients. Repertoires were generated with immunoSEQ multiplex PCR, while TCRdb's copy carries only in-frame clones and drops some. The data show 98,000 or so clones, with 82% seen just once and 2% to 2.5% held by the top ten. V gene TRBV30 combines with J gene TRBJ2-6, with D possibly being TRBD1 (5 bases). The receptor comes from a man between 60 and 70 years old in good health. Material for sequencing was blood. The CDR3 DNA follows: TGTGCCTGGGGGGCAGGGTCTGGGGCCAACGTCCTGACTTTC. It translates to CAWGAGSGANVLTF.